One sample yielded the 26 T cell receptor beta chains listed below, sequenced in a study of blood T cell repertoires in COVID-19. The protocol was immunoSEQ multiplex PCR, while the TCRdb copy is restricted to in-frame clones and leaves out a portion. The table includes 80,000 to 100,000 clones, about 91% detected once. The sequenced sample was peripheral blood. These receptors originate from a human donor with active COVID-19. The donor label of this sample is uncertain.

The chain employs TRBV28 and TRBJ2-7; TRBD1 agrees at 9 bases. The germline CDR1 and CDR2 sequences are MDHEN and SYDVKM. V shed 5 bases and J 5 bases; nucleotides not matched to a gene: 7. The CDR3 runs to 14 residues. CDR3 protein: CASSPWDRVNEQYF. As DNA, the CDR3 is TGTGCCAGCAGTCCATGGGACAGGGTCAACGAGCAGTACTTC.

The V and J genes are TRBV28 and TRBJ2-7; D may be TRBD1 (6 bases). V was clipped by 11 bases and J by 5 bases, with 22 bases between them. CDR3 length: 14 amino acids. Germline CDR1 MDHEN, CDR2 SYDVKM. CDR3 DNA: TGTGCCCTGCAGGGGCGATCCCCTCAGGACGAGCAGTACTTC. Translation gives CALQGRSPQDEQYF.

The chain is built from TRBV18 and TRBJ2-1; 10 bases fit TRBD1. J was trimmed by 5 bases and V by 5 bases; bases with no gene match: 12. Per germline, CDR1 KGHSH and CDR2 LQKENI. This CDR3 has 17 amino acids. CDR3 sequence (DNA): TGTGCCAGCTCAGCACTACGGTCGGGGACAGGGGACAATGAGCAGTTCTTC. This sequence encodes CASSALRSGTGDNEQFF. Full variable domain (outside the CDR3, taken from reference TRBV18 and TRBJ2-1): NAGVMQNPRHLVRRRGQEARLRCSPMKGHSHVYWYRQLPEEGLKFMVYLQKENIIDESGMPKERFSAEFPKEGPSILRIQQVVRGDSAAYFCASSALRSGTGDNEQFFGPGTRLTVL.

This chain links TRBV5-1 with TRBJ2-7, with 9 bases lining up with TRBD1. CDR3 length: 16 residues. V lost 3 bases to trimming and J lost 0 bases; unmatched junction nucleotides: 7. Germline CDR1 SGHRS, CDR2 YFSETQ. CDR3 nucleotide sequence: TGCGCCAGCAGCTCAGGGGGGGACAGGGTCTCCTACGAGCAGTACTTC. Translated: CASSSGGDRVSYEQYF. The full variable domain, with the rest looked up from reference TRBV5-1 and TRBJ2-7, is KAGVTQTPRYLIKTRGQQVTLSCSPISGHRSVSWYQQTPGQGLQFLFEYFSETQRNKGNFPGRFSGRQFSNSRSEMNVSTLELGDSALYLCASSSGGDRVSYEQYFGPGTRLTVT.

The rearrangement links TRBV4-1 to TRBJ1-1, with D perhaps TRBD1 (5 bases). This CDR3 spans 15 amino acids. CDR1 is MGHRA, CDR2 YSYEKL, per germline. Trimming pared 0 bases from V and 3 bases from J, leaving 11 bases between. CDR3 in DNA: TGCGCCAGCAGCCAAGACAACCGGGGGTACACTGAAGCTTTCTTT. It codes for CASSQDNRGYTEAFF.

J is TRBJ2-3 and V is TRBV4-1, with 10 positions matching TRBD2. The CDR3 covers 15 residues. The V gene end was trimmed by 6 bases and the J gene end by 1 base; junction bases not matched to a gene: 4. CDR1 is MGHRA, CDR2 YSYEKL, per germline. The CDR3 spells CASRGLAGGTDTQYF. The CDR3 DNA is TGCGCCAGCAGAGGTCTAGCGGGGGGCACAGATACGCAGTATTTT.

The chain employs TRBV20-1 and TRBJ2-7; D possibly corresponds to TRBD2 (5 bases). From germline, CDR1 is DFQATT and CDR2 SNEGSKA (reference sequence). V was clipped by 3 bases and J by 0 bases, with 6 bases between them. The CDR3 has 12 residues. CDR3 sequence reads: CSASSDSYEQYF. CDR3 DNA sequence: TGCAGTGCTAGTAGCGACTCCTACGAGCAGTACTTC.

The V call is TRBV6-5, the J call TRBJ1-5; 8 nucleotides line up with TRBD1. This CDR3 is 14 amino acids long. The germline V gene has CDR1 MNHEY and CDR2 SVGAGI. Trimming took 5 bases from V and 2 from J; bases not matched to a gene: 2. DNA for the CDR3: TGTGCCAGCAGTATGGGACAGGGCAATCAGCCCCAGCATTTT. This translates into CASSMGQGNQPQHF.

The chain joins TRBV10-1 to TRBJ2-7; D may be TRBD1 (5 bases). The V end was cut by 3 bases, the J end by 2 bases, with 11 bases between. Germline CDR1 is WNHNN and CDR2 is SYGVQD (reference sequence). The CDR3 covers 14 residues. The CDR3 here is CASSDPDTTYEQYF. In nucleotides, the CDR3 is TGCGCCAGCAGTGACCCGGACACCACCTACGAGCAGTACTTC.

The V and J genes are TRBV5-6 and TRBJ1-1, with 8 bases matching TRBD1. Germline-derived CDR1 and CDR2 are SGHDT and YYEEEE. This CDR3 region has 16 residues. V was clipped by 5 bases and J by 0 bases; unmatched bases: 9. The CDR3: CASRNRDRSMNTEAFF. The CDR3 DNA is TGTGCCAGCAGGAACCGGGACAGGAGCATGAACACTGAAGCTTTCTTT. Drawing the rest from reference TRBV5-6 and TRBJ1-1, the complete variable domain is DAGVTQSPTHLIKTRGQQVTLRCSPKSGHDTVSWYQQALGQGPQFIFQYYEEEERQRGNFPDRFSGHQFPNYSSELNVNALLLGDSALYLCASRNRDRSMNTEAFFGQGTRLTVV.

This chain connects TRBV27 to TRBJ2-7; possibly TRBD1 for D (6 bases). The germline CDR1 and CDR2 sequences are MNHEY and SMNVEV (reference sequence). This CDR3 has 11 residues. V gave up 6 bases and J gave up 6 bases, with 9 bases separating them. The CDR3 loop is CASSEGGEQYF. Written as DNA, the CDR3 is TGTGCCAGCAGCGAAGGGGGCGAGCAGTACTTC.

The chain links TRBV28 to TRBJ2-7, with 9 bases aligning to TRBD1. V gave up 7 bases and J gave up 4 bases; unmatched junction bases: 8. Germline V gene data show CDR1 as MDHEN and CDR2 as SYDVKM. The CDR3 consists of 14 residues. The CDR3 loop reads CASNPTGGPYEQYF. The CDR3 DNA follows: TGTGCCAGCAACCCGACAGGGGGTCCGTACGAGCAGTACTTC.

The J gene is TRBJ2-5, the V gene TRBV5-6; the match to TRBD2 covers 11 bases. There are 15 residues in the CDR3. V was pared by 4 bases and J by 4 bases, with 6 bases of the junction left unmatched. Germline V gives CDR1 SGHDT, CDR2 YYEEEE. The CDR3 DNA is TGTGCCAGCAGCCGAACTAGCGGGGGAGCAGAGACCCAGTACTTC. This codes for CASSRTSGGAETQYF.

The chain carries TRBV19 and TRBJ1-2; D is perhaps TRBD1 (5 bases). This CDR3 is 14 amino acids long. Germline assignment: CDR1 LNHDA and CDR2 SQIVND (reference sequence). The V gene lost 1 base and the J gene lost 0 bases, with 6 bases spanning the gap. This CDR3 reads CASSIARANYGYTF. CDR3 in DNA: TGTGCCAGTAGTATAGCCAGGGCTAACTATGGCTACACCTTC.

CDR3: CASSAGTGRLDEQFF. The CDR3 region has the DNA TGTGCCAGCAGCGCCGGGACAGGGAGGTTGGATGAGCAGTTCTTC. The chain is built from TRBV9 and TRBJ2-1; 9 bases line up with TRBD1. V trimming: 3 bases; J trimming: 8 bases; junction bases outside the gene matches: 9. The CDR3 sequence is 15 residues long. In germline, CDR1 is SGDLS, CDR2 YYNGEE.

This clone appeared once. This rearrangement joins TRBV29-1 to TRBJ1-2; a weak D match, TRBD1 (6 bases). V lost 2 bases, J lost 4 bases, and 11 bases lay in between. Germline CDR1 is SQVTM and CDR2 is ANQGSEA. This CDR3 spans 13 amino acids. The CDR3 DNA reads as TGCAGCGTTGAATGGGGCAGGGGCTATGGCTACACCTTC. As protein: CSVEWGRGYGYTF.

This clone turned up a few times. The chain uses TRBV10-1 and TRBJ1-1; 7 nucleotides match TRBD1. V dropped 6 bases and J dropped 4; count of bases not matched to a gene: 14. The CDR3 contains 16 residues. Germline V gives CDR1 WNHNN, CDR2 SYGVQD (reference sequence). The chain's CDR3 is CASRLEQGSRGTEAFF. In nucleotides, the CDR3 is TGCGCCAGCAGACTAGAACAGGGGTCGCGGGGCACTGAAGCTTTCTTT.

V and J are TRBV5-6 and TRBJ1-3; the D is unclear. Trimming took off 4 bases at V and 4 bases at J, with 12 bases between the two ends. The CDR3 has 14 amino acids. CDR1 is SGHDT, CDR2 YYEEEE, per germline. The CDR3: CASSPQGRGNTIYF. DNA of the CDR3: TGTGCCAGCAGCCCCCAAGGGAGAGGAAACACCATATATTTT. The full variable domain, with the rest looked up from reference TRBV5-6 and TRBJ1-3, is DAGVTQSPTHLIKTRGQQVTLRCSPKSGHDTVSWYQQALGQGPQFIFQYYEEEERQRGNFPDRFSGHQFPNYSSELNVNALLLGDSALYLCASSPQGRGNTIYFGEGSWLTVV.

This clone has a single count. The rearrangement links TRBV6-6 to TRBJ1-2, with TRBD1 matching over 8 bases. CDR3 size: 14 residues. Germline CDR1 and CDR2: MNHNY and SVGAGI (reference sequence). With V trimmed by 5 bases and J by 7 bases, 9 bases remained unmatched. Here the CDR3 reads CASSESGTGGGYTF. The CDR3 nucleotides read TGTGCCAGCAGTGAGTCCGGGACAGGAGGTGGCTACACCTTC.

The chain combines TRBV5-1 with TRBJ2-7; 8 bases align to TRBD2. Germline lookup yields CDR1 SGHRS and CDR2 YFSETQ. The length of the CDR3 is 16 residues. Germline trimming cut 4 bases from V and 6 bases from J; bases unmatched to any gene: 15. The DNA of the CDR3 is TGCGCCAGCAGCCTCCTAACGGGGGGGATGGATGCCGAGCAGTACTTC. Its protein is CASSLLTGGMDAEQYF.

The chain uses TRBV18 and TRBJ1-5; weak D call: TRBD1 (6 bases). This CDR3 is built from 14 residues. From germline, CDR1 is KGHSH and CDR2 LQKENI. Trimming removed 6 bases at V and 7 bases at J, with 16 bases between. CDR3 loop: CASSSFSGDQPQHF. The CDR3 DNA reads as TGTGCCAGCTCCTCCTTTTCAGGGGACCAGCCCCAGCATTTT.

This sequence joins TRBV6-6 and TRBJ2-7; 14 bases match TRBD2. V gave up 6 bases and J gave up 4 bases; unmatched junction bases: 5. This CDR3 comprises 15 residues. The germline V gene has CDR1 MNHNY and CDR2 SVGAGI (reference sequence). The CDR3 loop reads CASRGTSGGFYEQYF. CDR3 DNA sequence: TGTGCCAGCAGGGGGACTAGCGGGGGATTTTACGAGCAGTACTTC.

The rearrangement uses TRBV3-1 (or the pseudogene TRBV3-2) and TRBJ1-1; TRBD1 agrees at 7 bases. The junction had 5 bases not matched to a gene; V was cut back by 4 bases and J by 6 bases. The length of the CDR3 is 13 residues. Germline loops: CDR1 LGHDT, CDR2 YNNKEL (reference sequence). The CDR3 DNA follows: TGTGCCAGCAGCCTCCCGGGACAGCCTGAAGCTTTCTTT. Protein product: CASSLPGQPEAFF.

In DNA form, the CDR3 reads TGTGCCAGCAGCTTATTGGGGCTTGGAAACACCATATATTTT. Translating it yields CASSLLGLGNTIYF. The rearrangement uses TRBV11-1 and TRBJ1-3; possibly TRBD1 for D (5 bases). Germline assignment: CDR1 SGHAT and CDR2 FQDESV (reference sequence). V lost 2 bases, J lost 3 bases, and 8 bases lay in between. The CDR3 spans 14 residues.

This chain joins TRBV28 and TRBJ2-1; perhaps TRBD2 as D (5 bases). Looked up from germline, CDR1 is MDHEN and CDR2 is SYDVKM. CDR3 length equals 14 residues. V dropped 4 bases and J dropped 8 bases, with 15 bases sitting between them. This chain's CDR3 is CASSSLTREDEQFF. CDR3 coding DNA: TGTGCCAGCAGTTCCCTAACTCGGGAAGATGAGCAGTTCTTC. Supplemented by reference TRBV28 and TRBJ2-1, the full variable domain reads DVKVTQSSRYLVKRTGEKVFLECVQDMDHENMFWYRQDPGLGLRLIYFSYDVKMKEKGDIPEGYSVSREKKERFSLILESASTNQTSMYLCASSSLTREDEQFFGPGTRLTVL.

V and J are TRBV14 and TRBJ1-4; D gene unclear. CDR1 is SGHDN and CDR2 is FVKESK in the germline V gene. This CDR3 comprises 15 residues. V was trimmed by 4 bases and J by 8 bases, leaving 17 bases between them. Here the CDR3 reads CASSPFGRAGEKLFF. The CDR3 bases are TGTGCCAGCAGCCCCTTTGGGAGGGCGGGGGAAAAACTGTTTTTT.